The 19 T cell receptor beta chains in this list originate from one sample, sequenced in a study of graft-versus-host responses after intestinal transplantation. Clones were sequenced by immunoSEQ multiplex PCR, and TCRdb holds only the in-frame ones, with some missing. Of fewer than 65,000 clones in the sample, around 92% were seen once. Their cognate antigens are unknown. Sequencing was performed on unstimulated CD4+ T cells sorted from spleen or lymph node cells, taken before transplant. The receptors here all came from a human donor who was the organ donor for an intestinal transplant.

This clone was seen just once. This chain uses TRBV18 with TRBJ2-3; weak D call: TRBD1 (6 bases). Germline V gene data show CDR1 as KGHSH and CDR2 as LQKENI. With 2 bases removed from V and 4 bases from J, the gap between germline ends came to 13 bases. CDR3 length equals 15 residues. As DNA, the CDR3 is TGTGCCAGCTCACCATTAGGTGGGGGCGCAGATACGCAGTATTTT. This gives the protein CASSPLGGGADTQYF. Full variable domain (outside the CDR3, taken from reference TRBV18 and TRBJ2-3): NAGVMQNPRHLVRRRGQEARLRCSPMKGHSHVYWYRQLPEEGLKFMVYLQKENIIDESGMPKERFSAEFPKEGPSILRIQQVVRGDSAAYFCASSPLGGGADTQYFGPGTRLTVL.

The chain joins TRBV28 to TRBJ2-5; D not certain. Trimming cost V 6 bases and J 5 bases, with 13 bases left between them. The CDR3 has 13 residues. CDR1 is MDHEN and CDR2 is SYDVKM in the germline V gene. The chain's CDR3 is CASSKQNPETQYF. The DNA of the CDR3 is TGTGCCAGCAGCAAACAGAATCCGGAGACCCAGTACTTC.

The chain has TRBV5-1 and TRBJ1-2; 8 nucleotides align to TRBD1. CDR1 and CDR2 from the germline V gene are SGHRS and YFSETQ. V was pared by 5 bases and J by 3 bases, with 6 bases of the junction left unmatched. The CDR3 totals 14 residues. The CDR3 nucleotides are TGCGCCAGCAGTCCCGTGACAGGGGACTATGGCTACACCTTC. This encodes CASSPVTGDYGYTF.

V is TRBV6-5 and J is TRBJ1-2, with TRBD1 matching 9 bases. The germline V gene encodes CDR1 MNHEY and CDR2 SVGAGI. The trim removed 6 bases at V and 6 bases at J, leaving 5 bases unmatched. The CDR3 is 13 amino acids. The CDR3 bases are TGTGCCAGCAGACCCGGGACAGGGAATGGCTACACCTTC. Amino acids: CASRPGTGNGYTF.

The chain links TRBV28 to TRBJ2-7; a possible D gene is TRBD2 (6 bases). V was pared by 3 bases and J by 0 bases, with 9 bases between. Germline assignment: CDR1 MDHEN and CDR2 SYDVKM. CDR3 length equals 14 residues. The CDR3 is CASSFSGDSYEQYF. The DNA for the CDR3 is TGTGCCAGCAGTTTTTCGGGGGACTCCTACGAGCAGTACTTC.

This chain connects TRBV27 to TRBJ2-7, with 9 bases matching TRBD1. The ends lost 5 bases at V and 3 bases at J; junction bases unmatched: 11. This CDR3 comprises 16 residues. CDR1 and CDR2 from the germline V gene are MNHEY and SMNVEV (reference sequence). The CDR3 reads CASSPSRQGGFYEQYF. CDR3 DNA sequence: TGTGCCAGCAGTCCGTCTCGACAGGGGGGTTTCTACGAGCAGTACTTC.

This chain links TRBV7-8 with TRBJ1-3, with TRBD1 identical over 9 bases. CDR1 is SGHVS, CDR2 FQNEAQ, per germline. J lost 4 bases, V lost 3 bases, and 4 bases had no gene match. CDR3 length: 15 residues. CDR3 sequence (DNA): TGTGCCAGCAGCTTGGGGACAGGGAAGGGAAACACCATATATTTT. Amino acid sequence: CASSLGTGKGNTIYF.

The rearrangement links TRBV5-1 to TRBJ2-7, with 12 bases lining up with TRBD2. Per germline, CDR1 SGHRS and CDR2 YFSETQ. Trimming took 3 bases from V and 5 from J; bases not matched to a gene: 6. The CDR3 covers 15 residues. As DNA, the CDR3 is TGCGCCAGCAGCTACGGACTAGCGGGACGGGACGAGCAGTACTTC. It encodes CASSYGLAGRDEQYF.

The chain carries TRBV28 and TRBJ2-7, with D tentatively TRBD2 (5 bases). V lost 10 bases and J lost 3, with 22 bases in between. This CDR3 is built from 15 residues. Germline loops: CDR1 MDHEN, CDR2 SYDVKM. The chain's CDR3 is CATAPASAAGYEQYF. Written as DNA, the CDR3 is TGTGCCACTGCGCCGGCTTCAGCGGCTGGCTACGAGCAGTACTTC.

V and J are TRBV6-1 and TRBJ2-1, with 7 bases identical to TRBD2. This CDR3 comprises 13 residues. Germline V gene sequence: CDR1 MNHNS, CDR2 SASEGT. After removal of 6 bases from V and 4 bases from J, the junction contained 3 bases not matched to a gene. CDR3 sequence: CASRRAGYNEQFF. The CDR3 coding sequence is TGTGCCAGCAGAAGAGCGGGGTACAATGAGCAGTTCTTC.

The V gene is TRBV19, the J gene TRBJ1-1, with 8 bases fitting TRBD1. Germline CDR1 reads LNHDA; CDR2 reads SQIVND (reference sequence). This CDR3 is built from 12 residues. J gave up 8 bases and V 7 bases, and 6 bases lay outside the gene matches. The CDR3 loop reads CASTSDRAEAFF. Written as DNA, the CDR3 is TGTGCCAGTACCTCGGACAGGGCAGAAGCTTTCTTT.

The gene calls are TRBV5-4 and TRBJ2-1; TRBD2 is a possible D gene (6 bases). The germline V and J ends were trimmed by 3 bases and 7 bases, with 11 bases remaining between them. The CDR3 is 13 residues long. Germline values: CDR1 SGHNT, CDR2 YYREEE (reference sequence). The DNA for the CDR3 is TGTGCCAGCAGCTCCGGGACTCAGAATGAGCAGTTCTTC. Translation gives CASSSGTQNEQFF.

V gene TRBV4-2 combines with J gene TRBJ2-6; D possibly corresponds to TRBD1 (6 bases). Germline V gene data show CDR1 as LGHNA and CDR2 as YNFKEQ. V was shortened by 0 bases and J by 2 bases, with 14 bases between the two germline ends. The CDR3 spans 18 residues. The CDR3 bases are TGTGCCAGCAGCCAAGAATCAGGGGAAGAAGCTGGGGCCAACGTCCTGACTTTC. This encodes CASSQESGEEAGANVLTF.

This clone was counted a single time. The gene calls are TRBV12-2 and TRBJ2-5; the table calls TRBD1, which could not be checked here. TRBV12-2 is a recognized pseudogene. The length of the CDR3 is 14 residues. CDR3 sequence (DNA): TGTGCAAGTCGCTTAGCACACAGCCAAGAGACCCAGTACTTC. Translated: CASRLAHSQETQYF.

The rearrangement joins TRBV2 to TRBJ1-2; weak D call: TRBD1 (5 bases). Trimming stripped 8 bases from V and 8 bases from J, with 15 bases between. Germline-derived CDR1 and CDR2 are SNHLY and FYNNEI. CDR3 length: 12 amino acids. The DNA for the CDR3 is TGTGCCAGCTTGCCGCAGGGCTTGGGCTACACCTTC. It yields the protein CASLPQGLGYTF. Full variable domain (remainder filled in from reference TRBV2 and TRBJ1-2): EPEVTQTPSHQVTQMGQEVILRCVPISNHLYFYWYRQILGQKVEFLVSFYNNEISEKSEIFDDQFSVERPDGSNFTLKIRSTKLEDSAMYFCASLPQGLGYTFGSGTRLTVV.

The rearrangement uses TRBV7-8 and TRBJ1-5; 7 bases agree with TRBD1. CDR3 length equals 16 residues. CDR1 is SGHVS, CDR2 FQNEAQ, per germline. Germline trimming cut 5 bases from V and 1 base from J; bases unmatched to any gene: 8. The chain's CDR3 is CASSPEGQLSNQPQHF. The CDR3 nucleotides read TGTGCCAGCAGCCCGGAGGGACAGTTGAGCAATCAGCCCCAGCATTTT.

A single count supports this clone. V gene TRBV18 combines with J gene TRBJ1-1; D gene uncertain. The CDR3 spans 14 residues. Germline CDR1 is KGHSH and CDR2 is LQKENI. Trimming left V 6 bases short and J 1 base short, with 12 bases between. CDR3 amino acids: CASSLNPGNTEAFF. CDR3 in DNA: TGTGCCAGCTCGCTCAACCCGGGGAACACTGAAGCTTTCTTT.

The CDR3 DNA sequence: TGCGCCAGCAGCTTAGGACTAGACCAATACAATGAGCAGTTCTTC. Translation: CASSLGLDQYNEQFF. The chain joins TRBV5-1 to TRBJ2-1, with 7 bases aligning to TRBD2. The CDR3 is made up of 15 amino acids. V lost 2 bases and J lost 4; bases outside the gene matches: 6. From germline, CDR1 is SGHRS and CDR2 YFSETQ. Filled out from reference TRBV5-1 and TRBJ2-1, the complete variable domain reads KAGVTQTPRYLIKTRGQQVTLSCSPISGHRSVSWYQQTPGQGLQFLFEYFSETQRNKGNFPGRFSGRQFSNSRSEMNVSTLELGDSALYLCASSLGLDQYNEQFFGPGTRLTVL.

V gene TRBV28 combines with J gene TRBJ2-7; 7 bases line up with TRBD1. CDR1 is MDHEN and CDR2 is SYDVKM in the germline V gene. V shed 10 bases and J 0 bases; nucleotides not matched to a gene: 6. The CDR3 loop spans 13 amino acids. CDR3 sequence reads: CATTAGGSYEQYF. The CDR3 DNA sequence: TGTGCCACCACCGCAGGGGGCTCCTACGAGCAGTACTTC.